A single sample gave rise to the 7 T cell receptor beta chains below, sequenced in a study of blood T cell repertoires in COVID-19. TCRdb's copy holds only in-frame clones and misses some; the assay was immunoSEQ multiplex PCR. This table has 400,000 or so clones, around 91% appearing once. The sequenced sample consisted of PBMCs or T cells enriched from blood (not recorded which). These receptors were collected from a man aged 18 to 29 who had recovered from COVID-19.

The rearrangement joins TRBV9 to TRBJ1-6; tentatively, D is TRBD1 (5 bases). This CDR3 is 15 amino acids long. Trimming shortened V by 0 bases and J by 7 bases, and 11 bases separated the two germline ends. CDR1 is SGDLS and CDR2 is YYNGEE in the germline V gene. The CDR3 sequence: CASSVGAGLNSPLHF. CDR3 coding DNA: TGTGCCAGCAGCGTAGGGGCAGGGCTGAATTCACCCCTCCACTTT.

The chain joins TRBV7-8 to TRBJ2-3; 9 bases map to TRBD2. This CDR3 has 17 amino acids. Germline values: CDR1 SGHVS, CDR2 FQNEAQ. V gave up 0 bases and J gave up 1 base; unmatched junction bases: 5. The CDR3 bases are TGTGCCAGCAGCTTAGCGCCGGCGGGAGGGCGCACAGATACGCAGTATTTT. Protein sequence: CASSLAPAGGRTDTQYF.

The chain employs TRBV19 and TRBJ1-5, with D maybe TRBD1 (6 bases). The V end lost 3 bases, the J end lost 4 bases, and 28 bases lay between the germline ends. CDR3 length equals 20 residues. Germline V gives CDR1 LNHDA, CDR2 SQIVND (reference sequence). CDR3 amino acids: CASSILAQTGLSGSNQPQHF. CDR3 in DNA: TGTGCCAGTAGTATTCTCGCCCAAACAGGGTTATCAGGATCAAATCAGCCCCAGCATTTT.

The chain links TRBV2 to TRBJ2-5, with TRBD2 as a possible D gene (5 bases). CDR1 is SNHLY, CDR2 FYNNEI, per germline. V was shortened by 4 bases and J by 1 base, with 13 bases between the two germline ends. This CDR3 region has 15 residues. CDR3 sequence reads: CASSGLDYLQETQYF. The CDR3 DNA is TGTGCCAGCAGTGGGCTCGACTACCTCCAAGAGACCCAGTACTTC.

This clone was seen only a few times. This rearrangement joins TRBV5-1 to TRBJ2-2, with 12 bases identical to TRBD2. The CDR3 covers 14 residues. Germline CDR1 and CDR2: SGHRS and YFSETQ. With 4 bases clipped from V and 8 bases from J, the junction kept 3 bases outside the gene matches. The CDR3, as DNA: TGCGCCAGCAGCCCAGGGACTAGCGGGGGGGAGCTGTTTTTT. Protein product: CASSPGTSGGELFF.

This clone showed up just once. The CDR3 protein is CASGHRGMDTGELFF. The DNA of the CDR3 is TGCGCCAGCGGCCACAGGGGCATGGACACCGGGGAGCTGTTTTTT. This rearrangement joins TRBV5-1 to TRBJ2-2; 7 bases map to TRBD1. The V gene end was trimmed by 7 bases and the J gene end by 3 bases; junction bases not matched to a gene: 9. The CDR3 has 15 residues. From germline, CDR1 is SGHRS and CDR2 YFSETQ.

V usage is TRBV30 and J usage is TRBJ1-6; possible D gene TRBD1, 5 bases. Germline V gives CDR1 GTSNPN, CDR2 SVGIG (reference sequence). The CDR3 sequence is 14 residues long. Trimming took off 3 bases at V and 2 bases at J, with 8 bases between the two ends. The CDR3 bases are TGTGCCTGGAGAAGGGGCGCCTATAATTCACCCCTCCACTTT. It codes for CAWRRGAYNSPLHF.